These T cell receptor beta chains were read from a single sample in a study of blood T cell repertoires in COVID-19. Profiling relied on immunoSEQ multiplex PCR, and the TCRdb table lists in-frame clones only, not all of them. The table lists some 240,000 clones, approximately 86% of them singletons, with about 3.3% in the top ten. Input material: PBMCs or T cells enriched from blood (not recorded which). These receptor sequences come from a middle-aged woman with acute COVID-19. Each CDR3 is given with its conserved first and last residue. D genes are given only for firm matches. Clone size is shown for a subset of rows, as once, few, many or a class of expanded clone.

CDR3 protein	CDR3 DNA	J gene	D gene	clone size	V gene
CATSDSDRANYGYTF	TGTGCCACCAGTGATTCGGACAGGGCTAACTATGGCTACACCTTC	TRBJ1-2	TRBD1	.	TRBV24-1
CASSEFDQTGQPQHF	TGTGCCAGCAGTGAATTCGACCAAACGGGGCAGCCCCAGCATTTT	TRBJ1-5	.	.	TRBV6-1
CASSSRGSQPQHF	TGTGCCAGCAGTAGTAGGGGGTCTCAGCCCCAGCATTTT	TRBJ1-5	.	.	TRBV27
CASSMLFGSGTYEQYF	TGTGCCAGTAGTATGCTTTTCGGGAGCGGAACCTACGAGCAGTACTTC	TRBJ2-7	.	.	TRBV19
CASRLTVSPGTDTQYF	TGTGCCAGCAGACTGACAGTGAGTCCCGGCACAGATACGCAGTATTTT	TRBJ2-3	.	.	TRBV14
CASSSTPIYEQYF	TGTGCCAGCAGTTCGACACCCATCTACGAGCAGTACTTC	TRBJ2-7	.	.	TRBV12-3/TRBV12-4
CASSLGNPTGGNQPQHF	TGTGCCAGCAGCTTAGGCAACCCGACAGGGGGCAATCAGCCCCAGCATTTT	TRBJ1-5	TRBD1	.	TRBV7-8
CATSREGQVGETQYF	TGTGCCACCAGCAGAGAGGGACAGGTGGGGGAGACCCAGTACTTC	TRBJ2-5	TRBD1	.	TRBV15
CASSPGQGSDTQYF	TGTGCCAGCAGTCCAGGACAGGGTTCAGATACGCAGTATTTT	TRBJ2-3	TRBD1	.	TRBV11-3
CASSFQAGGNTIYF	TGTGCCAGCAGCTTCCAGGCCGGTGGAAACACCATATATTTT	TRBJ1-3	.	.	TRBV5-6
CASSIAAGIGYEQYF	TGTGCCAGTAGTATAGCTGCGGGAATTGGCTACGAGCAGTACTTC	TRBJ2-7	.	.	TRBV19
CASSSGGTIYF	TGTGCCAGCAGCTCGGGGGGCACCATATATTTT	TRBJ1-3	.	.	TRBV25-1
CASRAKTRDRGTGELFF	TGTGCCAGCAGAGCAAAAACACGGGACAGGGGCACCGGGGAGCTGTTTTTT	TRBJ2-2	TRBD1	.	TRBV6-4
CATSDSGRTDTQYF	TGTGCCACCAGTGATTCCGGGAGAACAGATACGCAGTATTTT	TRBJ2-3	.	once	TRBV24-1
CATSTHLTNTEAFF	TGTGCCACCAGCACACACCTTACGAACACTGAAGCTTTCTTT	TRBJ1-1	.	.	TRBV15
CASSTRQQETQYF	TGCGCCAGCAGCACACGACAACAAGAGACCCAGTACTTC	TRBJ2-5	.	.	TRBV5-1
CASSHGTSVYEQYF	TGTGCCAGCAGCCATGGGACTAGCGTCTACGAGCAGTACTTC	TRBJ2-7	TRBD2	.	TRBV3-1/TRBV3-2
CASSPRSRDTHNSPLHF	TGCGCCAGCAGCCCGCGAAGCCGGGACACCCATAATTCACCCCTCCACTTT	TRBJ1-6	.	.	TRBV4-1
CASSLPQGTNTEAFF	TGTGCCAGCAGTCTACCCCAGGGGACGAACACTGAAGCTTTCTTT	TRBJ1-1	.	.	TRBV28
CASSSNTDTQYF	TGTGCCAGTAGTAGTAACACAGATACGCAGTATTTT	TRBJ2-3	.	.	TRBV19
CASRLAGPYEQYF	TGTGCCAGCAGACTAGCGGGGCCCTACGAGCAGTACTTC	TRBJ2-7	TRBD2	.	TRBV6-5
CASSRSGLNGDTGELFF	TGCGCCAGCAGCAGAAGCGGGTTAAACGGGGACACCGGGGAGCTGTTTTTT	TRBJ2-2	.	.	TRBV23-1
CAPPMGRAYEQYF	TGTGCCCCACCCATGGGGCGTGCGTACGAGCAGTACTTC	TRBJ2-7	.	.	TRBV5-6
CASSVDASGLNEQFF	TGTGCCAGCAGCGTAGACGCTAGCGGGCTTAATGAGCAGTTCTTC	TRBJ2-1	TRBD2	.	TRBV9
CATSRDSNQPQHF	TGCGCCACCTCCAGGGATAGCAATCAGCCCCAGCATTTT	TRBJ1-5	.	few	TRBV10-1
CASSLYPGQGHYGYTF	TGTGCCAGCAGCTTGTATCCGGGACAGGGACACTATGGCTACACCTTC	TRBJ1-2	TRBD1	.	TRBV5-4
CSVGQGTNYEQYF	TGCAGCGTGGGACAGGGGACGAACTACGAGCAGTACTTC	TRBJ2-7	TRBD1	.	TRBV29-1
CASTPLDRGSPLHF	TGCGCCAGCACCCCACTTGACCGGGGGTCACCCCTCCACTTT	TRBJ1-6	.	.	TRBV10-2
CASSAGMGTEAFF	TGTGCCAGCAGCGCAGGGATGGGCACTGAAGCTTTCTTT	TRBJ1-1	.	.	TRBV9
CAQGGANYNEQFF	TGTGCCCAGGGGGGAGCTAACTACAATGAGCAGTTCTTC	TRBJ2-1	.	.	TRBV30
CASSLTGGLHPAYNEQFF	TGCGCCAGCAGCTTGACAGGGGGTCTACACCCAGCCTACAATGAGCAGTTCTTC	TRBJ2-1	TRBD1	.	TRBV5-1
CASSLGSFGEAFF	TGTGCCAGCAGCTTGGGATCGTTCGGTGAAGCTTTCTTT	TRBJ1-1	.	.	TRBV5-6
CASSLSLTDSYNEQFF	TGTGCCAGCAGTTTATCTCTGACTGACTCCTACAATGAGCAGTTCTTC	TRBJ2-1	.	.	TRBV28
CASSNTAGALGYGYTF	TGTGCCAGCAGCAATACCGCGGGGGCCCTAGGGTATGGCTACACCTTC	TRBJ1-2	.	.	TRBV7-8
CASSKAGGLNSPLHF	TGTGCCAGCAGCAAAGCCGGGGGGTTGAATTCACCCCTCCACTTT	TRBJ1-6	.	.	TRBV21-1
CASSLSTENYGYTF	TGTGCCAGCAGCTTGAGTACAGAGAACTATGGCTACACCTTC	TRBJ1-2	.	once	TRBV5-5
CASSLAREGIDTQYF	TGCGCCAGCAGCTTGGCTCGGGAGGGTATAGATACGCAGTATTTT	TRBJ2-3	TRBD2	.	TRBV5-1
CAWTTGSGQPQHF	TGTGCCTGGACGACAGGGTCGGGACAGCCCCAGCATTTT	TRBJ1-5	TRBD1	.	TRBV30
CASSLSRGVGYTF	TGTGCCAGCAGTTTATCAAGGGGCGTTGGCTACACCTTC	TRBJ1-2	.	once	TRBV27
CASSQGFAGGPYEQYF	TGTGCCAGCAGCCAAGGCTTCGCGGGAGGGCCCTACGAGCAGTACTTC	TRBJ2-7	TRBD2	.	TRBV4-2
CASSQGIQNEQFF	TGCGCCAGCAGCCAAGGCATACAGAATGAGCAGTTCTTC	TRBJ2-1	.	.	TRBV4-1
CASSLLEVEQYF	TGTGCCAGCAGCCTACTAGAAGTCGAGCAGTACTTC	TRBJ2-7	.	.	TRBV6-5
CASSIQGKADTQYF	TGTGCCAGTAGTATCCAGGGTAAGGCAGATACGCAGTATTTT	TRBJ2-3	.	once	TRBV19
CASSYSRAYGYTF	TGTGCCAGCAGTTACTCCAGGGCCTATGGCTACACCTTC	TRBJ1-2	.	.	TRBV6-5
CSAIRQTEAFF	TGCAGTGCTATTAGACAAACTGAAGCTTTCTTT	TRBJ1-1	.	.	TRBV20-1
CASHRGNQPQHF	TGTGCCAGTCACAGGGGCAATCAGCCCCAGCATTTT	TRBJ1-5	.	.	TRBV2
CASSLYRNTEAFF	TGTGCCAGCAGTTTATACAGGAACACTGAAGCTTTCTTT	TRBJ1-1	.	.	TRBV27
CASRAGPTFF	TGTGCCAGCAGGGCGGGCCCAACCTTCTTC	TRBJ2-1	.	.	TRBV2
CASSQDRPSTEAFF	TGTGCCAGCAGCCAAGACAGGCCATCGACTGAAGCTTTCTTT	TRBJ1-1	.	.	TRBV4-2
CAIQDTYEQYF	TGCGCCATCCAGGATACCTACGAGCAGTACTTC	TRBJ2-7	.	.	TRBV10-2
CASSQVTAGGLSNEQFF	TGTGCCAGCAGCCAAGTGACAGCGGGAGGGTTGAGCAATGAGCAGTTCTTC	TRBJ2-1	TRBD2	.	TRBV4-2
CASSPRTNEARAFGNTIYF	TGTGCCAGCTCACCACGGACGAATGAGGCGAGGGCATTCGGAAACACCATATATTTT	TRBJ1-3	.	once	TRBV18
CASSAEEETQYF	TGTGCCAGCAGTGCAGAGGAAGAGACCCAGTACTTC	TRBJ2-5	.	.	TRBV2
CASSLALRTGVSYEQYF	TGTGCCAGCAGCTTAGCGCTAAGGACAGGGGTCTCCTACGAGCAGTACTTC	TRBJ2-7	TRBD1	.	TRBV7-9
CASSLVLAGAGETQYF	TGTGCCAGCAGCTTAGTCCTAGCGGGAGCGGGGGAGACCCAGTACTTC	TRBJ2-5	TRBD2	.	TRBV11-3